These 5 T cell receptor beta chains were sequenced from one sample in a study of blood T cell repertoires in COVID-19. The method was immunoSEQ multiplex PCR; TCRdb's version includes in-frame clones alone and lacks a portion of them. The sample lists around 300,000 clones, 90% seen once, with approximately 1.5% in the top ten. Specimen: PBMCs or T cells enriched from blood (not recorded which). Receptors originate from a woman between 18 and 29 years old with acute COVID-19.

The chain employs TRBV28 and TRBJ1-2; D is uncertain. Germline V CDR1 and CDR2: MDHEN, SYDVKM. V was shortened by 1 base and J by 8 bases, with 14 bases between the two germline ends. CDR3 length: 14 amino acids. The CDR3 coding sequence is TGTGCCAGCAGTTTATTCTCCCCCTACGGGGGCTACACCTTC. This gives the protein CASSLFSPYGGYTF.

The rearrangement uses TRBV18 and TRBJ2-6; D possibly corresponds to TRBD1 (5 bases). Trimming removed 6 bases from V and 9 bases from J, with 15 bases in between. The germline gives CDR1 KGHSH, CDR2 LQKENI. The CDR3 has 14 amino acids. CDR3 residues: CASSRVTGRNVLTF. The CDR3 DNA reads as TGTGCCAGCTCCCGCGTTACAGGTCGCAACGTCCTGACTTTC.

This chain joins TRBV5-1 and TRBJ1-1; 7 bases are a match to TRBD1. The V gene's germline CDR1 is SGHRS and CDR2 YFSETQ. The CDR3 has 13 amino acids. The junction had 4 bases not matched to a gene; V was cut back by 4 bases and J by 4 bases. CDR3 amino acids: CASSHGQVTEAFF. In DNA form, the CDR3 reads TGCGCCAGCAGCCACGGACAGGTCACTGAAGCTTTCTTT.

The chain is built from TRBV20-1 and TRBJ1-1; D gene unclear. The CDR3 sequence is 16 residues long. Germline V gene lookup returns CDR1 DFQATT and CDR2 SNEGSKA (reference sequence). Trimming removed 3 bases from V and 4 bases from J, with 21 bases in between. This CDR3 is CSASTFSGREVTEAFF. DNA of the CDR3: TGCAGTGCTAGTACGTTTTCTGGGAGGGAGGTCACTGAAGCTTTCTTT.

V is TRBV7-2 and J is TRBJ2-7; 11 bases map to TRBD2. Germline CDR1 SGHTA, CDR2 FQGNSA. Trimming at V came to 6 bases and at J to 3 bases, leaving 4 bases not matched to a gene. CDR3 size: 14 residues. The CDR3 protein is CASRYTSGSYEQYF. CDR3 DNA sequence: TGTGCCAGCAGGTATACTAGCGGGAGCTACGAGCAGTACTTC.